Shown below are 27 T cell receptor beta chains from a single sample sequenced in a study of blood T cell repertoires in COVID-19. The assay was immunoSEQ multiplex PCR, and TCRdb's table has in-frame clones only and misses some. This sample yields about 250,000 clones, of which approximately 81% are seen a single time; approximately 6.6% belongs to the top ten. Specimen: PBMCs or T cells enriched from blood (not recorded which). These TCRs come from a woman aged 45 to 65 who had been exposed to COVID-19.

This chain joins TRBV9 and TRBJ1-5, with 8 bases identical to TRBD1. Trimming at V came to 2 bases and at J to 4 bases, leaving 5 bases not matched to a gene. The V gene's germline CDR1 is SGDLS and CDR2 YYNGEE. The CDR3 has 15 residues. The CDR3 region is CASSVGTGDNQPQHF. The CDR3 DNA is TGTGCCAGCAGCGTGGGGACAGGTGATAATCAGCCCCAGCATTTT. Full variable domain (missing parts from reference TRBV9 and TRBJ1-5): DSGVTQTPKHLITATGQRVTLRCSPRSGDLSVYWYQQSLDQGLQFLIQYYNGEERAKGNILERFSAQQFPDLHSELNLSSLELGDSALYFCASSVGTGDNQPQHFGDGTRLSIL.

CDR3 in amino acids: CASSQDPRNGYTF. The CDR3 DNA follows: TGTGCCAGCAGCCAAGATCCCAGAAATGGCTACACCTTC. This chain joins TRBV14 and TRBJ1-2; D gene ambiguous. Germline CDR1 reads SGHDN; CDR2 reads FVKESK. V lost 0 bases, J lost 6 bases, and 8 bases lay in between. The CDR3 runs 13 residues.

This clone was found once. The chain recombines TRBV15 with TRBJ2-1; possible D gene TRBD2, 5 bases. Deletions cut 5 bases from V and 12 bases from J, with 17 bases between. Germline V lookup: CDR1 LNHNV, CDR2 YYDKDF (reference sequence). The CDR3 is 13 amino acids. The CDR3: CATSGQPGEGQFF. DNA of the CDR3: TGTGCCACCAGCGGCCAGCCCGGCGAGGGGCAGTTCTTC.

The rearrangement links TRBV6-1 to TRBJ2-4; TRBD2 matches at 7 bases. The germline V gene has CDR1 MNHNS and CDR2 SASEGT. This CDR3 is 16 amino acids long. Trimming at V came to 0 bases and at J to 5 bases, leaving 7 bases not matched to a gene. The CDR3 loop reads CASSEALSGGQNIQYF. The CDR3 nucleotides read TGTGCCAGCAGTGAAGCGCTCTCGGGGGGTCAAAACATTCAGTACTTC.

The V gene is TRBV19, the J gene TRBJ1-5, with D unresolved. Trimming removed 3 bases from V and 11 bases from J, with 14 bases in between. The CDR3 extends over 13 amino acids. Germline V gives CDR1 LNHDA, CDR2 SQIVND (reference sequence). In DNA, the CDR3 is TGTGCCAGTAGTATTCTATTCGGGGAGTCCCAGCATTTT. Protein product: CASSILFGESQHF. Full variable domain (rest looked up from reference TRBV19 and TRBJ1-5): DGGITQSPKYLFRKEGQNVTLSCEQNLNHDAMYWYRQDPGQGLRLIYYSQIVNDFQKGDIAEGYSVSREKKESFPLTVTSAQKNPTAFYLCASSILFGESQHFGDGTRLSIL.

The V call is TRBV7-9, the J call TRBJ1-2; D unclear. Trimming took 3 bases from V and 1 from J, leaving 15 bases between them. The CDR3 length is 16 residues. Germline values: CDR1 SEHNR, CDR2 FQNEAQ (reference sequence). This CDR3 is CASSFAAELVNYGYTF. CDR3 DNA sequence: TGTGCCAGCAGCTTTGCCGCCGAGCTTGTTAACTATGGCTACACCTTC. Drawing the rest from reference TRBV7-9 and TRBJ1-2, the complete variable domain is DTGVSQNPRHKITKRGQNVTFRCDPISEHNRLYWYRQTLGQGPEFLTYFQNEAQLEKSRLLSDRFSAERPKGSFSTLEIQRTEQGDSAMYLCASSFAAELVNYGYTFGSGTRLTVV.

CDR3 amino acids: CASSPPIGAETQYF. DNA for the CDR3: TGTGCCAGCTCACCCCCTATAGGGGCGGAGACCCAGTACTTC. The chain uses TRBV18 and TRBJ2-5; perhaps TRBD1 as D (5 bases). CDR1 and CDR2 (germline): KGHSH, LQKENI. Between the trimmed V and J ends, which lost 3 bases and 5 bases, there was a span of 13 bases. CDR3 length equals 14 residues. Full variable domain (rest looked up from reference TRBV18 and TRBJ2-5): NAGVMQNPRHLVRRRGQEARLRCSPMKGHSHVYWYRQLPEEGLKFMVYLQKENIIDESGMPKERFSAEFPKEGPSILRIQQVVRGDSAAYFCASSPPIGAETQYFGPGTRLLVL.

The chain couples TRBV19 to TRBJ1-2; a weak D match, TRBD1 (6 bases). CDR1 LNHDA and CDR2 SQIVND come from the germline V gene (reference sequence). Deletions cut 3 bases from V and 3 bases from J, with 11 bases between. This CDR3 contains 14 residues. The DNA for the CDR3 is TGTGCCAGTAGTATCCCTAGGGGGTACTATGGCTACACCTTC. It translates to CASSIPRGYYGYTF.

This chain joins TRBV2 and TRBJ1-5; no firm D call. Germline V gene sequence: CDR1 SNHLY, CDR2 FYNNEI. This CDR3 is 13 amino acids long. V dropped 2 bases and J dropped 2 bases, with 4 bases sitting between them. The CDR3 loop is CASSERGNQPQHF. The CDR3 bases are TGTGCCAGCAGTGAACGCGGCAATCAGCCCCAGCATTTT.

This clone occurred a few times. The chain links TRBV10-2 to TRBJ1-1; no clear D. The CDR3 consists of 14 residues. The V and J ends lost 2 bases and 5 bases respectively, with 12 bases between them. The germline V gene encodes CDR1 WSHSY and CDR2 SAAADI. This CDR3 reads CASSELGQRTEAFF. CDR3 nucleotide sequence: TGCGCCAGCAGTGAGCTGGGTCAGAGGACTGAAGCTTTCTTT.

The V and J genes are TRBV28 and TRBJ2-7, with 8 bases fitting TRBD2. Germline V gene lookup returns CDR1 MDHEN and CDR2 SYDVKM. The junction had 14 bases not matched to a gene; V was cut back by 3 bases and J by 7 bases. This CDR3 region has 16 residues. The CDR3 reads CASSLGLGFTKGEQYF. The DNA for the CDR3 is TGTGCCAGCAGTTTGGGACTAGGCTTTACCAAGGGGGAGCAGTACTTC.

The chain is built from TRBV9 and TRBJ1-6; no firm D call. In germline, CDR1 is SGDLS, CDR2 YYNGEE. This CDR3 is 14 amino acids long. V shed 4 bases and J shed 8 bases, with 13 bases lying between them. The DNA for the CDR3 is TGTGCCAGCAGCCCAACCGGGTACGATTCACCCCTCCACTTT. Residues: CASSPTGYDSPLHF.

The CDR3 DNA is TGTGCCAGCAGCTCCTATAATACAGGGGAAGGGACTGAAGCTTTCTTT. This encodes CASSSYNTGEGTEAFF. V gene TRBV7-8 combines with J gene TRBJ1-1, with 7 bases matching TRBD1. The germline V gene encodes CDR1 SGHVS and CDR2 FQNEAQ. This CDR3 is 16 amino acids long. V lost 4 bases and J lost 5; bases outside the gene matches: 13.

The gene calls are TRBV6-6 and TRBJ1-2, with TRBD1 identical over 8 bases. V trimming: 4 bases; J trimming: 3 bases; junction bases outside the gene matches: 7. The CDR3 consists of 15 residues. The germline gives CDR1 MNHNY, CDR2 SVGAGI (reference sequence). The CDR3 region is CASSSGTGGHYGYTF. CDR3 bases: TGTGCCAGCAGTTCCGGGACAGGCGGACACTATGGCTACACCTTC.

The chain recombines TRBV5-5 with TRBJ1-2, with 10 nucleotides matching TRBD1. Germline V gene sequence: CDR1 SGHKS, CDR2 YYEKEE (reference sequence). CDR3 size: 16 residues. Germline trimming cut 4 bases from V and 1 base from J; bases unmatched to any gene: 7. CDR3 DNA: TGTGCCAGCAGCGGTGGGACAGGGGATTTTAACTATGGCTACACCTTC. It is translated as CASSGGTGDFNYGYTF.

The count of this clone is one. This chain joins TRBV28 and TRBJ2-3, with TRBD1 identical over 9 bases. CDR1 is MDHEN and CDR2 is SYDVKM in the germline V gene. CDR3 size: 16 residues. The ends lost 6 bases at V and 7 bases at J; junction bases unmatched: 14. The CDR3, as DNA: TGTGCCAGCAGCCCCCTTGGGACAGGGAGGGCAAATACGCAGTATTTT. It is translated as CASSPLGTGRANTQYF.

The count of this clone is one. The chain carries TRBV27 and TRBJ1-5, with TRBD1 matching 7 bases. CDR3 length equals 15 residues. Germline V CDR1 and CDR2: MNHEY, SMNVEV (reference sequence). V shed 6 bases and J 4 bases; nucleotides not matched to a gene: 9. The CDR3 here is CASRTTGQQNQPQHF. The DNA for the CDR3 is TGTGCCAGCAGAACGACGGGACAGCAGAATCAGCCCCAGCATTTT.

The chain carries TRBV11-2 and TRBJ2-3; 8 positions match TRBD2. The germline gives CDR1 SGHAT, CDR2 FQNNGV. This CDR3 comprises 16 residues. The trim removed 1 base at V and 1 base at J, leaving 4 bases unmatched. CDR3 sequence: CASSLGVLAGTDTQYF. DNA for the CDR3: TGTGCCAGCAGCTTAGGAGTACTAGCGGGCACAGATACGCAGTATTTT.

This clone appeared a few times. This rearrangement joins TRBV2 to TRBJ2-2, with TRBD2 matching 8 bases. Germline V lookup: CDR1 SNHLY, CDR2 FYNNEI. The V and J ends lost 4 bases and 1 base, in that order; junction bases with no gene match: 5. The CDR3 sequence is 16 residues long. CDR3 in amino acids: CASSAPGGLNTGELFF. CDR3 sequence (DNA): TGTGCCAGCAGTGCTCCGGGGGGGCTGAACACCGGGGAGCTGTTTTTT. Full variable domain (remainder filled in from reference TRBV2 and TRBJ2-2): EPEVTQTPSHQVTQMGQEVILRCVPISNHLYFYWYRQILGQKVEFLVSFYNNEISEKSEIFDDQFSVERPDGSNFTLKIRSTKLEDSAMYFCASSAPGGLNTGELFFGEGSRLTVL.

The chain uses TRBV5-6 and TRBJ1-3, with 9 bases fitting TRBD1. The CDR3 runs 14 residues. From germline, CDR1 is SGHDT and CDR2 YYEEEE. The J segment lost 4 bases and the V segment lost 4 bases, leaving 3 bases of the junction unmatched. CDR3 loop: CASSPTGGGNTIYF. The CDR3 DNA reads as TGTGCCAGCAGCCCGACAGGGGGAGGAAACACCATATATTTT.

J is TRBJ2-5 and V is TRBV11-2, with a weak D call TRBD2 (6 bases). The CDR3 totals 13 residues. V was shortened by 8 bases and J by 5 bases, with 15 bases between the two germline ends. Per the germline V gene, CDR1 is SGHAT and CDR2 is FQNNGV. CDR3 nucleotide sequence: TGTGCCAGCGAGGATACTAGCTCGGAGACCCAGTACTTC. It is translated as CASEDTSSETQYF.

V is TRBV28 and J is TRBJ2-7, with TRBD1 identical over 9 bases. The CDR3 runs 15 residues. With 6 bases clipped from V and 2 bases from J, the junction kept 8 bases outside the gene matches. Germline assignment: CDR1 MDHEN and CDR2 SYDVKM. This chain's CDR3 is CASSRFRDRAYEQYF. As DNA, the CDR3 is TGTGCCAGCAGCCGATTCCGGGACAGGGCCTACGAGCAGTACTTC.

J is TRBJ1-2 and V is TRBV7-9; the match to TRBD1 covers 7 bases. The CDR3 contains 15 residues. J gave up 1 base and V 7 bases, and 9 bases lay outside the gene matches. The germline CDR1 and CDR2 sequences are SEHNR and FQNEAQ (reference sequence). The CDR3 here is CASKRGDSRNYGYTF. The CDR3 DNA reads TGTGCCAGCAAGAGGGGGGACAGTCGTAACTATGGCTACACCTTC.

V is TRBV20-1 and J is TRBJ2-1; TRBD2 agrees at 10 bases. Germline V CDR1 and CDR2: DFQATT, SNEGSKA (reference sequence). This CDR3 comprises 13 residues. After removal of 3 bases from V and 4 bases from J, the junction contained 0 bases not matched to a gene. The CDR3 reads CSASSGGYNEQFF. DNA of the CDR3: TGCAGTGCTAGTAGCGGGGGGTACAATGAGCAGTTCTTC.

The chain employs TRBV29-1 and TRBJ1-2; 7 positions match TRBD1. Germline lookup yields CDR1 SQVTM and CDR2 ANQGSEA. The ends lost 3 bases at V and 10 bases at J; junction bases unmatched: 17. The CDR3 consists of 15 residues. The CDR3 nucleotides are TGCAGCGTTGACGGCAGGGGGTTGGGTGTTGAAGACTACACCTTC. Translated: CSVDGRGLGVEDYTF.

CDR3 DNA sequence: TGTGCCAGCAGTGAATCGGAACAGGGGGGTGAAAAACTGTTTTTT. Translation: CASSESEQGGEKLFF. The chain combines TRBV6-1 with TRBJ1-4, with 8 bases fitting TRBD1. J gave up 7 bases and V 2 bases, and 6 bases lay outside the gene matches. CDR3 length equals 15 residues. Germline CDR1 is MNHNS and CDR2 is SASEGT.

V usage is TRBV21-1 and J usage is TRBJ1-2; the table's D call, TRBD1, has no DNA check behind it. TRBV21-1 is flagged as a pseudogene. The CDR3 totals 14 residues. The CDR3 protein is CASSPRDRPYGYTF. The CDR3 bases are TGTGCCAGCAGCCCACGTGACAGACCCTATGGCTACACCTTC.